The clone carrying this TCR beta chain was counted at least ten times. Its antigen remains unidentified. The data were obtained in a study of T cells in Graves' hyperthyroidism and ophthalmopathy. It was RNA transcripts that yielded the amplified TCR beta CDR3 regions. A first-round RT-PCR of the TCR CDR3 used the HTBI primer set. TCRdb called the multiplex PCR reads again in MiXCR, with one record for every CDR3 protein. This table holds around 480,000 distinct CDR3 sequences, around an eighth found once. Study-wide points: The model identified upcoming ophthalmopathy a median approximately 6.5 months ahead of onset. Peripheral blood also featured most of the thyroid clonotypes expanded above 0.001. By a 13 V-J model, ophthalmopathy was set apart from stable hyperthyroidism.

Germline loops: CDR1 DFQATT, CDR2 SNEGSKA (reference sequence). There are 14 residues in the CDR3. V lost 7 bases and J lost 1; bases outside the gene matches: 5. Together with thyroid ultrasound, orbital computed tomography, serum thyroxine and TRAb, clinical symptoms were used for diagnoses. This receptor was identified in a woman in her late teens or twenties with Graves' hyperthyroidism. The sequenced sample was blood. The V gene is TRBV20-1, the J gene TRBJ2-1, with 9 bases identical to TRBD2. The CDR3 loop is CSGIAGDSYNEQFF. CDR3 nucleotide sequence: TGCAGTGGTATAGCGGGGGATTCCTACAATGAGCAGTTCTTC.